The rows below give T cell receptor beta chains drawn from one sample of a study of blood T cell repertoires in COVID-19. The table came from immunoSEQ multiplex PCR; TCRdb's copy has only in-frame clones and leaves some out. This table holds about 280,000 clones, around 90% found once. The specimen was peripheral blood. The receptors originated from a woman in her forties who had recovered from COVID-19. CDR3s include the opening cysteine and the closing phenylalanine or tryptophan. Each record gives: J gene, D gene, V gene, clone size, CDR3 protein, CDR3 DNA. A D gene is named only where the DNA matches it firmly. Clone size, where shown, is once, few, many, or a class for clones that have expanded.

j_call: TRBJ2-1; d_call: .; v_call: TRBV2; clone_size: .; cdr3_aa: CASSLLAASYNEQFF; cdr3_nt: TGTGCCAGCAGTTTACTAGCCGCCAGCTACAATGAGCAGTTCTTC
j_call: TRBJ1-1; d_call: .; v_call: TRBV28; clone_size: .; cdr3_aa: CASSPAEQADSSEAFF; cdr3_nt: TGTGCCAGCAGTCCGGCCGAGCAGGCCGATTCCTCTGAAGCTTTCTTT
j_call: TRBJ2-7; d_call: .; v_call: TRBV28; clone_size: .; cdr3_aa: CASSEEGGEQYF; cdr3_nt: TGTGCCAGCAGTGAAGAAGGGGGCGAGCAGTACTTC
j_call: TRBJ2-5; d_call: .; v_call: TRBV4-2; clone_size: .; cdr3_aa: CASSQDLGQQETQYF; cdr3_nt: TGTGCCAGCAGCCAAGATCTGGGGCAACAAGAGACCCAGTACTTC
j_call: TRBJ2-1; d_call: .; v_call: TRBV24-1; clone_size: .; cdr3_aa: CATSDLGQNNEQFF; cdr3_nt: TGTGCCACCAGTGATTTAGGACAGAACAATGAGCAGTTCTTC
j_call: TRBJ2-2; d_call: TRBD2; v_call: TRBV28; clone_size: .; cdr3_aa: CASSLLGGGSGVPGELFF; cdr3_nt: TGTGCCAGCAGCCTCCTGGGTGGCGGGAGTGGTGTCCCCGGGGAGCTGTTTTTT
j_call: TRBJ2-7; d_call: TRBD2; v_call: TRBV3-1/TRBV3-2; clone_size: .; cdr3_aa: CASSQDVGGSGEQYF; cdr3_nt: TGTGCCAGCAGCCAAGATGTGGGCGGGAGCGGCGAGCAGTACTTC
j_call: TRBJ1-3; d_call: .; v_call: TRBV4-2; clone_size: once; cdr3_aa: CASSLHSEGTGNTIYF; cdr3_nt: TGTGCCAGCAGCCTCCATTCAGAGGGAACTGGAAACACCATATATTTT
j_call: TRBJ1-2; d_call: .; v_call: TRBV30; clone_size: .; cdr3_aa: CAWSVAVNYGYTF; cdr3_nt: TGTGCCTGGAGCGTAGCTGTGAACTATGGCTACACCTTC
j_call: TRBJ2-2; d_call: TRBD2; v_call: TRBV19; clone_size: .; cdr3_aa: CASSPRGGDTGPAWELFF; cdr3_nt: TGTGCCAGTAGCCCACGGGGGGGGGACACCGGACCCGCCTGGGAGCTGTTTTTT
j_call: TRBJ2-7; d_call: .; v_call: TRBV11-1; clone_size: .; cdr3_aa: CASSLGGQPSSYEQYF; cdr3_nt: TGTGCCAGCAGCTTAGGAGGACAGCCTAGCTCCTACGAGCAGTACTTC
j_call: TRBJ1-2; d_call: TRBD1; v_call: TRBV30; clone_size: .; cdr3_aa: CAWSPGQGFYYGYTF; cdr3_nt: TGTGCCTGGAGCCCGGGACAGGGTTTTTACTATGGCTACACCTTC
j_call: TRBJ2-2; d_call: .; v_call: TRBV2; clone_size: few; cdr3_aa: CASSEWQGSTGELFF; cdr3_nt: TGTGCCAGCAGTGAGTGGCAGGGGTCCACCGGGGAGCTGTTTTTT
j_call: TRBJ1-2; d_call: .; v_call: TRBV12-3/TRBV12-4; clone_size: .; cdr3_aa: CASSTWQPYGYTF; cdr3_nt: TGTGCCAGCAGTACCTGGCAACCCTATGGCTACACCTTC
j_call: TRBJ2-1; d_call: .; v_call: TRBV18; clone_size: .; cdr3_aa: CASSQLEGNEQFF; cdr3_nt: TGTGCCAGCTCGCAACTAGAAGGCAATGAGCAGTTCTTC
j_call: TRBJ2-7; d_call: .; v_call: TRBV3-1/TRBV3-2; clone_size: once; cdr3_aa: CASSQDLASDSSYEQYF; cdr3_nt: TGTGCCAGCAGCCAAGATTTGGCTAGCGATAGCTCCTACGAGCAGTACTTC
j_call: TRBJ2-5; d_call: .; v_call: TRBV7-9; clone_size: .; cdr3_aa: CASSLDGSWETQYF; cdr3_nt: TGTGCCAGCAGCTTAGATGGCAGTTGGGAGACCCAGTACTTC
j_call: TRBJ2-1; d_call: .; v_call: TRBV5-4; clone_size: .; cdr3_aa: CASSGYPGEWVF; cdr3_nt: TGTGCCAGCAGCGGGTATCCGGGGGAATGGGTCTTC
j_call: TRBJ2-7; d_call: TRBD1; v_call: TRBV11-3; clone_size: .; cdr3_aa: CASSLRTGYEQYF; cdr3_nt: TGTGCCAGCAGCCTAAGGACAGGGTACGAGCAGTACTTC
j_call: TRBJ2-7; d_call: .; v_call: TRBV7-9; clone_size: .; cdr3_aa: CASSLDRGSYEQYF; cdr3_nt: TGTGCCAGCAGCTTAGATCGGGGTTCCTACGAGCAGTACTTC
j_call: TRBJ1-2; d_call: TRBD1; v_call: TRBV28; clone_size: .; cdr3_aa: CAGAGTGAYGYTF; cdr3_nt: TGTGCCGGCGCCGGGACAGGTGCCTATGGCTACACCTTC
j_call: TRBJ2-7; d_call: .; v_call: TRBV1; clone_size: .; cdr3_aa: CTSSNGTSGRTYEQYF; cdr3_nt: TGCACCAGCAGCAACGGGACTAGCGGGAGAACCTACGAGCAGTACTTC
j_call: TRBJ2-1; d_call: .; v_call: TRBV11-2; clone_size: .; cdr3_aa: CASSPGQGILTNEQFF; cdr3_nt: TGTGCCAGCAGCCCCGGGCAGGGGATCCTCACCAATGAGCAGTTCTTC
j_call: TRBJ1-4; d_call: .; v_call: TRBV2; clone_size: .; cdr3_aa: CASSELFTGGLGKLFF; cdr3_nt: TGTGCCAGCAGTGAATTATTTACCGGGGGTCTCGGAAAACTGTTTTTT
j_call: TRBJ1-1; d_call: .; v_call: TRBV7-2; clone_size: .; cdr3_aa: CASSWRGNTEAFF; cdr3_nt: TGTGCCAGCAGCTGGAGGGGAAACACTGAAGCTTTCTTT
j_call: TRBJ1-1; d_call: .; v_call: TRBV27; clone_size: .; cdr3_aa: CASSLSMGGATEAFF; cdr3_nt: TGTGCCAGCAGTTTATCGATGGGGGGGGCGACTGAAGCTTTCTTT
j_call: TRBJ2-3; d_call: TRBD2; v_call: TRBV19; clone_size: .; cdr3_aa: CASSSLAGEGDTQYF; cdr3_nt: TGTGCCAGTAGTTCACTAGCGGGAGAAGGAGATACGCAGTATTTT
j_call: TRBJ2-1; d_call: .; v_call: TRBV30; clone_size: .; cdr3_aa: CAWSGGELGNEQFF; cdr3_nt: TGTGCCTGGAGTGGGGGGGAGCTTGGCAATGAGCAGTTCTTC
j_call: TRBJ1-5; d_call: .; v_call: TRBV27; clone_size: .; cdr3_aa: CASSFQAQGQPQHF; cdr3_nt: TGTGCCAGCAGTTTCCAGGCTCAGGGGCAGCCCCAGCATTTT
j_call: TRBJ2-5; d_call: TRBD1; v_call: TRBV3-1/TRBV3-2; clone_size: .; cdr3_aa: CASSQDLLGGTGGQETQYF; cdr3_nt: TGTGCCAGCAGCCAAGATTTGCTTGGGGGGACAGGGGGACAGGAGACCCAGTACTTC
j_call: TRBJ2-7; d_call: .; v_call: TRBV21-1; clone_size: .; cdr3_aa: CASSKWLAGDEQYF; cdr3_nt: TGTGCCAGCAGCAAATGGCTAGCGGGAGACGAGCAGTACTTC
j_call: TRBJ2-2; d_call: .; v_call: TRBV30; clone_size: .; cdr3_aa: CAWSVSGELFF; cdr3_nt: TGTGCCTGGAGTGTTTCGGGGGAGCTGTTTTTT
j_call: TRBJ1-1; d_call: .; v_call: TRBV27; clone_size: .; cdr3_aa: CASSLAGRITEAFF; cdr3_nt: TGTGCCAGCAGTTTGGCAGGGAGGATCACTGAAGCTTTCTTT
j_call: TRBJ2-1; d_call: TRBD2; v_call: TRBV9; clone_size: few; cdr3_aa: CASSVGSGLAGWGEQFF; cdr3_nt: TGTGCCAGCAGCGTAGGCTCGGGACTAGCGGGATGGGGTGAGCAGTTCTTC
j_call: TRBJ2-2; d_call: .; v_call: TRBV19; clone_size: few; cdr3_aa: CASRSTGNANTGELFF; cdr3_nt: TGTGCCAGCCGATCTACAGGGAATGCGAACACCGGGGAGCTGTTTTTT
j_call: TRBJ2-5; d_call: TRBD2; v_call: TRBV6-5; clone_size: .; cdr3_aa: CATRMREATQYF; cdr3_nt: TGTGCCACCCGAATGCGGGAGGCGACCCAGTACTTC
j_call: TRBJ2-7; d_call: TRBD2; v_call: TRBV11-2; clone_size: .; cdr3_aa: CASSLGGDSGF; cdr3_nt: TGTGCCAGCAGCTTGGGGGGGGACTCCGGTTTC
j_call: TRBJ1-2; d_call: .; v_call: TRBV5-1; clone_size: .; cdr3_aa: CASSWKGGRDYGYTF; cdr3_nt: TGCGCCAGCAGCTGGAAAGGGGGACGGGACTATGGCTACACCTTC
j_call: TRBJ1-5; d_call: .; v_call: TRBV7-8; clone_size: .; cdr3_aa: CASSRQDDQPQHF; cdr3_nt: TGTGCCAGCAGCCGACAGGATGATCAGCCCCAGCATTTT
j_call: TRBJ2-1; d_call: TRBD2; v_call: TRBV10-3; clone_size: .; cdr3_aa: CAISDITSGSLLIF; cdr3_nt: TGTGCCATCAGTGATATTACTAGCGGGAGCCTTTTGATCTTC
j_call: TRBJ2-7; d_call: .; v_call: TRBV12-5; clone_size: .; cdr3_aa: CASGLRADTYEQYF; cdr3_nt: TGTGCTAGTGGCCTGAGGGCAGACACCTACGAGCAGTACTTC
j_call: TRBJ2-7; d_call: TRBD2; v_call: TRBV3-1/TRBV3-2; clone_size: .; cdr3_aa: CATSRTSGSYEQYF; cdr3_nt: TGTGCCACCTCCCGGACTAGCGGGTCCTACGAGCAGTACTTC
j_call: TRBJ2-3; d_call: .; v_call: TRBV4-1; clone_size: .; cdr3_aa: CASSQVFGQSTDTQYF; cdr3_nt: TGCGCCAGCAGCCAAGTTTTCGGACAGAGCACAGATACGCAGTATTTT
j_call: TRBJ1-5; d_call: .; v_call: TRBV21-1; clone_size: .; cdr3_aa: CASIKPGQGVGDQPQHF; cdr3_nt: TGTGCCAGCATAAAACCGGGACAGGGGGTCGGGGATCAGCCCCAGCATTTT
j_call: TRBJ1-5; d_call: TRBD1; v_call: TRBV7-8; clone_size: .; cdr3_aa: CASSQRTGGGNQPQHF; cdr3_nt: TGTGCCAGCAGCCAGAGGACAGGGGGCGGCAATCAGCCCCAGCATTTT
j_call: TRBJ1-2; d_call: .; v_call: TRBV27; clone_size: .; cdr3_aa: CASSLSYDSSSGYTF; cdr3_nt: TGTGCCAGCAGTTTATCGTATGACAGCTCGTCTGGCTACACCTTC
j_call: TRBJ1-1; d_call: TRBD1; v_call: TRBV7-6; clone_size: .; cdr3_aa: CASTSGTGATEAFF; cdr3_nt: TGTGCCAGCACGTCGGGGACAGGGGCCACTGAAGCTTTCTTT
j_call: TRBJ2-7; d_call: TRBD1; v_call: TRBV6-5; clone_size: .; cdr3_aa: CASRQPGQGSYEQYF; cdr3_nt: TGTGCCAGCAGGCAACCGGGACAGGGAAGCTACGAGCAGTACTTC
j_call: TRBJ2-7; d_call: .; v_call: TRBV18; clone_size: few; cdr3_aa: CASSAGSVTSYEQYF; cdr3_nt: TGTGCCAGCTCAGCGGGTAGCGTCACCTCCTACGAGCAGTACTTC
j_call: TRBJ2-7; d_call: TRBD1; v_call: TRBV7-6; clone_size: .; cdr3_aa: CASSLRYGQEYEQYF; cdr3_nt: TGTGCCAGCAGCTTACGCTACGGACAGGAGTACGAGCAGTACTTC
j_call: TRBJ2-7; d_call: TRBD1; v_call: TRBV2; clone_size: .; cdr3_aa: CASTREGTGYEQYF; cdr3_nt: TGTGCCAGCACCCGGGAAGGGACAGGGTACGAGCAGTACTTC
j_call: TRBJ2-1; d_call: .; v_call: TRBV28; clone_size: .; cdr3_aa: CASSMGAKFF; cdr3_nt: TGTGCCAGCTCTATGGGGGCCAAGTTCTTC
j_call: TRBJ2-3; d_call: TRBD2; v_call: TRBV5-4; clone_size: once; cdr3_aa: CASSLTTGGPKPTDTQYF; cdr3_nt: TGTGCCAGCAGCTTGACAACGGGGGGACCTAAACCCACAGATACGCAGTATTTT
j_call: TRBJ1-5; d_call: .; v_call: TRBV12-3/TRBV12-4; clone_size: .; cdr3_aa: CASSFSGNQPQHF; cdr3_nt: TGTGCCAGCAGTTTTTCAGGGAATCAGCCCCAGCATTTT
j_call: TRBJ2-7; d_call: .; v_call: TRBV3-1/TRBV3-2; clone_size: .; cdr3_aa: CASSQVQGPGEQYF; cdr3_nt: TGTGCCAGCAGCCAAGTCCAGGGCCCAGGCGAGCAGTACTTC
j_call: TRBJ2-7; d_call: TRBD2; v_call: TRBV28; clone_size: .; cdr3_aa: CASSRSLAGTYEQYF; cdr3_nt: TGTGCCAGCAGTAGGTCCCTAGCGGGTACCTACGAGCAGTACTTC
j_call: TRBJ1-2; d_call: .; v_call: TRBV2; clone_size: .; cdr3_aa: CASGGDRGYTF; cdr3_nt: TGTGCCAGCGGAGGGGACCGTGGCTACACCTTC
j_call: TRBJ2-1; d_call: TRBD1; v_call: TRBV6-5; clone_size: .; cdr3_aa: CATGQDGVAFF; cdr3_nt: TGTGCCACCGGACAGGATGGGGTCGCGTTCTTC
j_call: TRBJ1-2; d_call: .; v_call: TRBV25-1; clone_size: few; cdr3_aa: CASPWGLPSGYTF; cdr3_nt: TGTGCCAGCCCCTGGGGACTCCCATCTGGCTACACCTTC
j_call: TRBJ2-7; d_call: .; v_call: TRBV19; clone_size: .; cdr3_aa: CASKGRAYEQYF; cdr3_nt: TGTGCCAGTAAGGGCAGGGCCTACGAGCAGTACTTC